The 18 T cell receptor beta chains below were found in one sample sequenced in a study of blood T cell repertoires in COVID-19. Libraries were prepared by immunoSEQ multiplex PCR; TCRdb keeps only in-frame clonotypes and omits some of them. The repertoire holds approximately 180,000 clones, roughly 80% seen once, with about 12% in the top ten. Material for sequencing was peripheral blood. The receptors here all came from a woman of 80 years or more with COVID-19, enrolled during active disease.

The chain links TRBV18 to TRBJ1-6; TRBD1 might be the D (5 bases). V was pared by 4 bases and J by 0 bases, with 13 bases between. The CDR3 loop spans 17 amino acids. The V gene's germline CDR1 is KGHSH and CDR2 LQKENI. CDR3 nucleotides: TGTGCCAGCTCACAAGGGACTTTCAGCTCCTATAATTCACCCCTCCACTTT. Translating gives CASSQGTFSSYNSPLHF.

This chain uses TRBV5-4 with TRBJ1-2; D call uncertain. Trimming shortened V by 0 bases and J by 7 bases, and 10 bases separated the two germline ends. This CDR3 has 13 amino acids. CDR1 SGHNT and CDR2 YYREEE come from the germline V gene (reference sequence). The CDR3 reads CASSLDGMGGYTF. CDR3 DNA sequence: TGTGCCAGCAGCTTGGACGGGATGGGTGGCTACACCTTC.

The chain carries TRBV10-3 and TRBJ1-2, with TRBD1 matching 7 bases. The length of the CDR3 is 13 residues. In germline, CDR1 is ENHRY, CDR2 SYGVKD. V lost 2 bases, J lost 3 bases, and 0 bases stayed unmatched. The CDR3 loop reads CAISEGTDYGYTF. The CDR3 DNA is TGTGCCATCAGTGAGGGGACAGACTATGGCTACACCTTC.

The chain employs TRBV29-1 and TRBJ1-3; D remains unclear. Trimming removed 6 bases at V and 0 bases at J, with 12 bases between. The CDR3 runs 14 residues. Per germline, CDR1 SQVTM and CDR2 ANQGSEA. The DNA for the CDR3 is TGCAGCGTCGACGACGGGTTCTCTGGAAACACCATATATTTT. It translates to CSVDDGFSGNTIYF.

As for this clone: Germline and junction disagree at one end, which may indicate a read error. The sample carries other DNA sequences with the same CDR3. The CDR3 spells CASSLGQGEAFF. The CDR3 DNA sequence: TGTGCCAGCAGTCTGGGACAGGGTGAAGCCTTCTTT. The J gene is TRBJ1-1, the V gene TRBV27; TRBD1 aligns across 9 bases. CDR1 and CDR2 (germline): MNHEY, SMNVEV (reference sequence). The CDR3 extends over 12 amino acids.

This chain links TRBV24-1 with TRBJ2-1, with 8 bases fitting TRBD1. CDR3 length equals 16 residues. Trimming at V came to 4 bases and at J to 6 bases, leaving 10 bases not matched to a gene. CDR1 and CDR2 (germline): KGHDR, SFDVKD. CDR3: CATSDPGQGDLNEQFF. The CDR3 nucleotides are TGTGCCACCAGTGACCCCGGACAGGGAGACCTCAATGAGCAGTTCTTC.

The rearrangement uses TRBV30 and TRBJ1-6; D call uncertain. The CDR3 is 13 amino acids. Germline loops: CDR1 GTSNPN, CDR2 SVGIG (reference sequence). V lost 4 bases to trimming and J lost 10 bases, with 14 bases between them. Here the CDR3 DNA reads TGTGCCTGGATGGCAGGAGGAGGATCACCCCTCCACTTT. It translates to CAWMAGGGSPLHF.

The rearrangement joins TRBV5-1 to TRBJ2-1; no clear D. This CDR3 has 16 amino acids. The V and J ends lost 0 bases and 2 bases respectively, with 12 bases between them. The V gene's germline CDR1 is SGHRS and CDR2 YFSETQ. CDR3 region: CASSLDGGQTYNEQFF. CDR3 nucleotides: TGCGCCAGCAGCTTGGACGGCGGCCAGACCTACAATGAGCAGTTCTTC.

This clone showed up just a few times. This rearrangement joins TRBV6-5 to TRBJ2-1, with D uncertain. The V end lost 4 bases, the J end lost 13 bases, and 11 bases lay between the germline ends. Per germline, CDR1 MNHEY and CDR2 SVGAGI. The CDR3 contains 11 residues. CDR3 protein: CASSSGMKQFF. DNA of the CDR3: TGTGCCAGCAGTTCAGGAATGAAACAGTTCTTC.

The chain carries TRBV5-4 and TRBJ1-2; possible D gene TRBD1, 5 bases. Germline CDR1 reads SGHNT; CDR2 reads YYREEE (reference sequence). The CDR3 is 12 residues long. V lost 2 bases and J 5 bases, leaving 7 bases between the germline ends. For the CDR3, the DNA is TGTGCCAGCAGCTTCCCAGGGTATGGCTACACCTTC. This codes for CASSFPGYGYTF.

This chain joins TRBV12-3 or TRBV12-4 and TRBJ1-4, with a tentative D call TRBD1 (5 bases). Trimming stripped 1 base from V and 13 bases from J, with 10 bases between. The CDR3 consists of 12 residues. The CDR3 loop reads CASSLVAGRLFF. In nucleotides, the CDR3 is TGTGCCAGCAGTTTAGTGGCAGGGCGACTGTTTTTT.

The gene calls are TRBV4-3 and TRBJ1-2, with D uncertain. The CDR3 runs 15 residues. V dropped 2 bases and J dropped 7 bases, with 17 bases sitting between them. The germline gives CDR1 LGHNA, CDR2 YSLEER. For the CDR3, the DNA is TGCGCCAGCAGCCAAATTGAGGGCGGAGAGAGTGGCTACACCTTC. Its translation is CASSQIEGGESGYTF.

The chain joins TRBV30 to TRBJ1-6; a weak D match, TRBD1 (6 bases). The length of the CDR3 is 15 residues. The germline V gene has CDR1 GTSNPN and CDR2 SVGIG (reference sequence). V was cut by 1 base and J by 7 bases, with 14 bases left in between. CDR3 in DNA: TGTGCCTGGAGTGCCCCCGGGGGGCGGAATTCACCCCTCCACTTT. Translating gives CAWSAPGGRNSPLHF.

The J gene is TRBJ2-6, the V gene TRBV28; 8 bases are shared with TRBD1. The CDR3 is made up of 17 amino acids. The germline V gene has CDR1 MDHEN and CDR2 SYDVKM. Germline trimming cut 5 bases from V and 4 bases from J; bases unmatched to any gene: 10. The CDR3 bases are TGTGCCAGCAGTCCACCCGGACAGGGATACGGGGCCAACGTCCTGACTTTC. Translating it yields CASSPPGQGYGANVLTF.

The J gene is TRBJ1-2, the V gene TRBV6-2 or TRBV6-3; no clear D. This CDR3 spans 12 amino acids. Germline values: CDR1 MNHEY, CDR2 SVGEGT. V was pared by 2 bases and J by 5 bases, with 6 bases between. The CDR3 sequence is CASSYPDYGYTF. CDR3 in DNA: TGTGCCAGCAGTTACCCAGATTATGGCTACACCTTC.

The CDR3 DNA reads TGTGCCTCCAAATCCCGGGGGGTTTCGGGTTCCTACGAGCAGTACTTC. This translates into CASKSRGVSGSYEQYF. The J gene is TRBJ2-7, the V gene TRBV27; 7 bases align to TRBD2. V lost 11 bases to trimming and J lost 1 base; unmatched junction nucleotides: 17. In germline, CDR1 is MNHEY, CDR2 SMNVEV (reference sequence). This CDR3 region has 16 residues.

The chain uses TRBV2 and TRBJ1-2, with a weak D call TRBD1 (5 bases). The CDR3 spans 13 residues. The V gene's germline CDR1 is SNHLY and CDR2 FYNNEI. V shed 9 bases and J shed 0 bases, with 11 bases lying between them. CDR3 sequence reads: CASATATNYGYTF. The CDR3 DNA is TGTGCCAGTGCGACAGCTACTAACTATGGCTACACCTTC.

This chain connects TRBV23-1 to TRBJ1-2; TRBD1 matches 7 bases. TRBV23-1 is treated as an ORF (open reading frame) with a function not yet certain. This CDR3 has 15 amino acids. Trimming removed 0 bases from V and 2 bases from J; junction bases left unmatched: 3. Here the CDR3 DNA reads TGCGCCAGCAGTCAATCGACAGGGTGGAACTATGGCTACACCTTC. This codes for CASSQSTGWNYGYTF.